This passage covers 7 T cell receptor beta chains from one sample sequenced in a study of T-cell reconstitution after alpha-beta-depleted transplantation in children. TCRbeta library preparation incorporated unique molecular identifiers. From the PCR reads, TCRdb called clonotypes with MiXCR, one entry per CDR3 protein. The sample yields about 420,000 distinct CDR3 sequences, about 17% seen once. This sample comprised PBMCs, mostly from graft donor cells, obtained 360 days after TCRalphabeta/CD19-depleted stem cell transplant. The receptors stem from a boy younger than two who had a stem cell transplant for Wiskott-Aldrich syndrome, so the T cells may come from the graft donor.

The chain is built from TRBV4-1 and TRBJ2-5, with 13 bases lining up with TRBD2. V lost 4 bases, J lost 7 bases, and 18 bases stayed unmatched. Germline CDR1 and CDR2: MGHRA and YSYEKL. The CDR3 consists of 19 residues. CDR3 nucleotide sequence: TGCGCCAGCAGCCCAAGACTAGCGGGGGGACGTTACCAAGAGTCGACCCAGTACTTC. Its translation is CASSPRLAGGRYQESTQYF.

V gene TRBV29-1 combines with J gene TRBJ2-1, with no clear D. CDR3 length equals 12 residues. CDR1 is SQVTM, CDR2 ANQGSEA, per germline. The V end was cut by 2 bases, the J end by 3 bases, with 5 bases between. CDR3 sequence (DNA): TGCAGCGTTGAACAGTTCTACAATGAGCAGTTCTTC. Protein product: CSVEQFYNEQFF.

At least ten counts were recorded for this clonotype. The chain combines TRBV5-1 with TRBJ2-5; TRBD2 aligns across 11 bases. The CDR3 contains 15 residues. Germline CDR1 reads SGHRS; CDR2 reads YFSETQ. J gave up 1 base and V 7 bases, and 6 bases lay outside the gene matches. The CDR3 sequence is CASLLSGGAQETQYF. The CDR3 coding sequence is TGCGCCAGCCTCCTTAGCGGGGGGGCCCAAGAGACCCAGTACTTC. Drawing the rest from reference TRBV5-1 and TRBJ2-5, the complete variable domain is KAGVTQTPRYLIKTRGQQVTLSCSPISGHRSVSWYQQTPGQGLQFLFEYFSETQRNKGNFPGRFSGRQFSNSRSEMNVSTLELGDSALYLCASLLSGGAQETQYFGPGTRLLVL.

This sequence joins TRBV3-1 and TRBJ2-7; 8 nucleotides align to TRBD1. The ends lost 5 bases at V and 5 bases at J; junction bases unmatched: 8. The CDR3 extends over 14 amino acids. CDR1 and CDR2 (germline): LGHDT, YNNKEL (reference sequence). Here the CDR3 DNA reads TGTGCCAGCAGCTTCCAGGGGGCAATGGACGAGCAGTACTTC. This encodes CASSFQGAMDEQYF.

This clonotype showed up just a few times. The chain carries TRBV4-2 and TRBJ2-7; perhaps D is TRBD1 or TRBD2 (5 bases each). Trimming took 0 bases from V and 0 from J, leaving 6 bases between them. The CDR3 runs to 14 residues. Germline V CDR1 and CDR2: LGHNA, YNFKEQ. The CDR3: CASSQEGTSYEQYF. As DNA, the CDR3 is TGTGCCAGCAGCCAAGAGGGGACCTCCTACGAGCAGTACTTC.

The V call is TRBV5-1, the J call TRBJ1-1; tentatively, D is TRBD1 (5 bases). This CDR3 has 17 amino acids. Trimming left V 4 bases short and J 6 bases short, with 25 bases between. CDR1 and CDR2 from the germline V gene are SGHRS and YFSETQ. The CDR3 sequence: CASSLRKLGTGNAEAFF. Written as DNA, the CDR3 is TGCGCCAGCAGCCTACGGAAACTTGGGACGGGTAACGCTGAAGCTTTCTTT.

V and J are TRBV7-2 and TRBJ2-5; D assignment may be TRBD1 or TRBD2 (5 bases each). CDR1 SGHTA and CDR2 FQGNSA come from the germline V gene. The length of the CDR3 is 14 residues. Trimming took 7 bases from V and 2 from J, leaving 14 bases between them. CDR3 nucleotide sequence: TGTGCCAGCACTCGGGGCAGGTCACAAGAGACCCAGTACTTC. It yields the protein CASTRGRSQETQYF.